This T cell receptor beta chain was obtained from a study of shared clonotypes between healthy human individuals. General study findings and limits: Naive CD4 clonotype sharing across several donors was 4.5% to 6%. Rarefaction analysis demonstrated incomplete sorted-subset sequencing notwithstanding large depth.

Concerning this clone itself: Antigen specificity is unknown.

Trimming cost V 4 bases and J 5 bases; bases outside gene matches: 13. The CDR3 contains 17 residues. Germline V gene data show CDR1 as LGHNA and CDR2 as YNFKEQ. Template for every sorted-subset replicate PCR totaled around 200 ng DNA, roughly 30,000 T cell genomes. In the original analysis: ImmunoSEQ junction-only sequences lacked quality scores, so their filtering differed. Profiling relied on immunoSEQ multiplex PCR, and the TCRdb table lists in-frame clones only, not all of them. That table furnishes V, J and clone size, whereas the DNA furnished D and trimming. The repertoire has about 380,000 clones, about 96% of them found once; the top ten carry about 0.32%.

Sequencing was done on a sample of memory CD8+ T cells sorted from blood. The subset here: CD45RO+ cells pooled with CCR7-negative TemRA cells. The origin of this receptor is a man aged 25 to 45 in good health. This chain uses TRBV4-2 with TRBJ1-1; TRBD1 agrees at 10 bases. The CDR3 region has the DNA TGTGCCAGCAGCCGCTCGACAGGGGGCGCCGGGAGAACTGAAGCTTTCTTT. This sequence encodes CASSRSTGGAGRTEAFF.